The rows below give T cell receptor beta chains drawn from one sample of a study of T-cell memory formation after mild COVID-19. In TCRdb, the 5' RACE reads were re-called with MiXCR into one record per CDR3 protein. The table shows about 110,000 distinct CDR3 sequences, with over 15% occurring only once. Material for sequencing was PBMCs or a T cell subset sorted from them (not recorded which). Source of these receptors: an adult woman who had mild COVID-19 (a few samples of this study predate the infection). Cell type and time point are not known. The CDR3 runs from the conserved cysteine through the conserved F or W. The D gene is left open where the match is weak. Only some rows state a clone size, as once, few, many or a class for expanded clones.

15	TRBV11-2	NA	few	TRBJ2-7	CASSLTSGYSYEQYF	TGTGCCAGCAGCTTAACGAGCGGATACTCCTACGAGCAGTACTTC
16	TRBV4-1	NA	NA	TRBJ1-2	CASSQDRPSGAYGYTF	TGCGCCAGCAGCCAAGATCGACCCTCGGGGGCCTATGGCTACACCTTC
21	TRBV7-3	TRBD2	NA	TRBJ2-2	CASSVYGSASGGEMNTGELFF	TGTGCCAGCAGCGTATATGGGAGTGCTAGCGGGGGGGAAATGAACACCGGGGAGCTGTTTTTT
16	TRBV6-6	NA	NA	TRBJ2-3	CASSRTVASTGDTQYF	TGTGCCAGCAGCCGAACCGTTGCTTCTACGGGGGATACGCAGTATTTT
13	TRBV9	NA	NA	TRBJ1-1	CASRGRDNTEAFF	TGTGCCAGCAGGGGACGGGATAACACTGAAGCTTTCTTT
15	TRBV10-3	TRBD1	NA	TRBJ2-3	CAISDGTDVTDTQYF	TGTGCCATCAGTGACGGGACAGACGTGACAGATACGCAGTATTTT
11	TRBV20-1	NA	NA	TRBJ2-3	CSAVGLRAQYF	TGCAGTGCTGTTGGACTCCGGGCGCAGTATTTT
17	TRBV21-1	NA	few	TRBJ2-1	CASSKALDSGRGYEQFF	TGTGCCAGCAGCAAAGCGCTTGATAGCGGGAGAGGTTATGAGCAGTTCTTC
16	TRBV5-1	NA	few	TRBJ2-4	CASTPEPLSGTNIQYF	TGCGCCAGCACTCCCGAGCCCCTCTCGGGGACGAACATTCAGTACTTC
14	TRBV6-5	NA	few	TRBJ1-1	CASRPYGRNTEAFF	TGTGCCAGCAGACCCTATGGGCGTAACACTGAAGCTTTCTTT
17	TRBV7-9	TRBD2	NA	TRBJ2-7	CASSSSGGRLLSYEQYF	TGTGCCAGCAGCTCTTCCGGGGGGAGACTCCTCTCCTACGAGCAGTACTTC
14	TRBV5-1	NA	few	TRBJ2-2	CASTLASNTGELFF	TGCGCCAGCACCTTGGCCTCGAACACCGGGGAGCTGTTTTTT
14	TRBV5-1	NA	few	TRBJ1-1	CASSLGNLNTEAFF	TGCGCCAGCAGCTTGGGGAACTTGAACACTGAAGCTTTCTTT
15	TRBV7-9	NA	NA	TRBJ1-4	CASSLGVATNEKLFF	TGTGCCAGCAGCTTAGGGGTAGCAACTAATGAAAAACTGTTTTTT
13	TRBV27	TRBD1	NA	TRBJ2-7	CASSWQGAYEQYF	TGTGCCAGCAGTTGGCAGGGGGCCTACGAGCAGTACTTC
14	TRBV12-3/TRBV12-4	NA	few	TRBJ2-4	CASSFGLAKNIQYF	TGTGCCAGCAGTTTCGGGCTAGCCAAAAACATTCAGTACTTC
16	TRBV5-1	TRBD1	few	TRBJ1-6	CASSLAGQGYNSPLHF	TGCGCCAGCAGCTTGGCAGGACAGGGCTATAATTCACCCCTCCACTTT
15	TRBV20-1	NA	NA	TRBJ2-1	CSARDLYGPWNEQFF	TGCAGTGCTAGAGATCTGTATGGGCCTTGGAATGAGCAGTTCTTC
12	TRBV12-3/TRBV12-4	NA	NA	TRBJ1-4	CASSHRNEKLFF	TGTGCCAGCAGTCACAGAAATGAAAAACTGTTTTTT
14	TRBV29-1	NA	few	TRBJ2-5	CSVCPTVLQETQYF	TGCAGCGTTTGCCCCACCGTCTTACAAGAGACCCAGTACTTC
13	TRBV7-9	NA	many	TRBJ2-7	CASSYTGSDEQYF	TGTGCCAGCAGCTACACAGGGAGCGACGAGCAGTACTTC
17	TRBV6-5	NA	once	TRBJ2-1	CASSYSTIQTIYNEQFF	TGTGCCAGCAGTTACTCTACCATCCAGACGATATACAATGAGCAGTTCTTC
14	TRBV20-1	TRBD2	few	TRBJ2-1	CSARKLAGYNEQFF	TGCAGTGCTAGAAAGCTAGCGGGATACAATGAGCAGTTCTTC
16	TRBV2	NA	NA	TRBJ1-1	CASKEAWTEDGPEAFF	TGTGCCAGCAAGGAAGCCTGGACAGAGGACGGTCCGGAAGCTTTCTTT
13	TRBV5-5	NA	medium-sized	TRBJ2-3	CASSLDLTDTQYF	TGTGCCAGCAGCTTGGACCTCACAGATACGCAGTATTTT
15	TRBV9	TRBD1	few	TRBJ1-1	CASSVDTGEDTEAFF	TGTGCCAGCAGCGTAGACACAGGGGAGGACACTGAAGCTTTCTTT
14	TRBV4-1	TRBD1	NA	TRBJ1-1	CASSPRQGSTEAFF	TGCGCCAGCAGCCCTCGACAGGGTAGCACTGAAGCTTTCTTT
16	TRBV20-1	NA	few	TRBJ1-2	CSASLSGTYLNYGYTF	TGCAGTGCTAGTCTTTCCGGGACCTACTTAAACTATGGCTACACCTTC
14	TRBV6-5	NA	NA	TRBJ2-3	CASRKPEKIAQCYF	TGTGCCAGCAGGAAGCCTGAGAAGATCGCCCAGTGTTATTTT
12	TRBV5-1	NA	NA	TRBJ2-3	CASRPSTDTQYF	TGCGCCAGCAGACCCAGCACAGATACGCAGTATTTT
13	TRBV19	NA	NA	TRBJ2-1	CASSYSPYNEQFF	TGTGCCAGTAGTTATAGCCCCTACAATGAGCAGTTCTTC
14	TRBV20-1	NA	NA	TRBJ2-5	CSARAPAGPETQYF	TGCAGTGCTAGAGCCCCGGCCGGGCCAGAGACCCAGTACTTC
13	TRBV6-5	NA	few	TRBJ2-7	CASSYNRGGEQYF	TGTGCCAGCAGTTACAACCGGGGTGGCGAGCAGTACTTC
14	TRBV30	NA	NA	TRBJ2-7	CAWSVSGGWNEQYF	TGTGCCTGGAGTGTATCGGGGGGCTGGAACGAGCAGTACTTC
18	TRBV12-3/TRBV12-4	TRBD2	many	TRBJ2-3	CASSLPRLAAPGTDTQYF	TGTGCCAGCAGTTTACCCCGTCTAGCGGCCCCTGGGACAGATACGCAGTATTTT
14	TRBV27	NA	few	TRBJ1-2	CASSAGGVGYGYTF	TGTGCCAGCAGTGCCGGGGGGGTTGGCTATGGCTACACCTTC
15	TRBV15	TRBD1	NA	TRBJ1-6	CATSRGHRGNSPLHF	TGTGCCACCAGCAGAGGGCACAGGGGAAATTCACCCCTCCACTTT
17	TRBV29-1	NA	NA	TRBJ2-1	CSVGWAGGFVSYNEQFF	TGCAGCGTTGGGTGGGCAGGCGGATTCGTCTCCTACAATGAGCAGTTCTTC
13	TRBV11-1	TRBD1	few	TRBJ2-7	CASSLGQLVEQYF	TGTGCCAGCAGCTTGGGACAGCTAGTCGAGCAGTACTTC
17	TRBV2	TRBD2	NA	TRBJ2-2	CASSAGLAGAEEGELFF	TGTGCCAGCAGCGCAGGACTAGCGGGGGCTGAAGAGGGGGAGCTGTTTTTT
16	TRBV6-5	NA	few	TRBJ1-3	CASSPSGTYSGNTIYF	TGTGCCAGCAGCCCATCCGGGACATACTCTGGAAACACCATATATTTT